The next 18 T cell receptor beta chains were all read from a single sample in a study of control samples from healthy donors and cancer patients. TCRdb keeps only in-frame clones here, not all; method: immunoSEQ multiplex PCR. This sample has roughly 20,000 clones, with 80% to 85% found just once. The sample comprised PBMCs. The receptors here all came from a man aged 60-69 years with colorectal cancer.

The chain is built from TRBV3-1 (or the pseudogene TRBV3-2) and TRBJ1-1, with D unresolved. The CDR3 length is 13 residues. Germline V CDR1 and CDR2: LGHDT, YNNKEL (reference sequence). Trimming cost V 0 bases and J 9 bases, with 11 bases left between them. The DNA for the CDR3 is TGTGCCAGCAGCCAAGATAGGACCGAAAAAGCTTTCTTT. It encodes CASSQDRTEKAFF.

This clone was seen a handful of times. V gene TRBV6-5 combines with J gene TRBJ1-2; D possibly corresponds to TRBD1 (6 bases). Per the germline V gene, CDR1 is MNHEY and CDR2 is SVGAGI. This CDR3 contains 14 residues. V lost 0 bases and J lost 6, with 11 bases in between. The CDR3 loop reads CASSYSGGRDGYTF. The DNA of the CDR3 is TGTGCCAGCAGTTACTCCGGGGGGCGCGATGGCTACACCTTC.

V usage is TRBV15 and J usage is TRBJ2-6; D is possibly TRBD1 or TRBD2 (5 bases each). Germline CDR1 reads LNHNV; CDR2 reads YYDKDF (reference sequence). The V end was cut by 0 bases, the J end by 4 bases, with 10 bases between. This CDR3 is 16 amino acids long. The CDR3 sequence: CATSRDGASGANVLTF. The DNA for the CDR3 is TGTGCCACCAGCAGAGACGGGGCATCAGGGGCCAACGTCCTGACTTTC.

The rearrangement uses TRBV5-4 and TRBJ1-2; 7 bases line up with TRBD1. V lost 4 bases and J lost 1; bases outside the gene matches: 4. Germline-derived CDR1 and CDR2 are SGHNT and YYREEE (reference sequence). The CDR3 has 14 amino acids. The CDR3 DNA follows: TGTGCCAGCAGCCTGACAGGGATTAACTATGGCTACACCTTC. Translated: CASSLTGINYGYTF.

The rearrangement uses TRBV19 and TRBJ1-6; D not certain. Germline CDR1 and CDR2: LNHDA and SQIVND (reference sequence). The CDR3 length is 16 residues. V was trimmed by 5 bases and J by 0 bases, leaving 11 bases between them. Here the CDR3 reads CASSSDWSSYNSPLHF. CDR3 nucleotide sequence: TGTGCCAGTAGTTCTGACTGGAGCTCCTATAATTCACCCCTCCACTTT. The complete variable domain, with remaining parts taken from reference TRBV19 and TRBJ1-6, reads DGGITQSPKYLFRKEGQNVTLSCEQNLNHDAMYWYRQDPGQGLRLIYYSQIVNDFQKGDIAEGYSVSREKKESFPLTVTSAQKNPTAFYLCASSSDWSSYNSPLHFGNGTRLTVT.

This rearrangement joins TRBV3-1 (or the pseudogene TRBV3-2) to TRBJ1-2, with D tentatively TRBD1 (5 bases). This CDR3 is built from 14 residues. Trimming shortened V by 0 bases and J by 6 bases, and 11 bases separated the two germline ends. Germline assignment: CDR1 LGHDT and CDR2 YNNKEL (reference sequence). The CDR3 DNA is TGTGCCAGCAGCCAAGATTGGGGGACGAATGGCTACACCTTC. Translating gives CASSQDWGTNGYTF.

The chain combines TRBV4-3 with TRBJ1-2; D might be TRBD1 (6 bases). CDR3 length equals 15 residues. In germline, CDR1 is LGHNA, CDR2 YSLEER. V lost 2 bases and J 0 bases, leaving 10 bases between the germline ends. The CDR3 sequence is CASSQRWTANYGYTF. The DNA for the CDR3 is TGCGCCAGCAGCCAACGGTGGACAGCTAACTATGGCTACACCTTC.

The gene calls are TRBV28 and TRBJ2-7; 10 nucleotides line up with TRBD1. V shed 8 bases and J 6 bases; nucleotides not matched to a gene: 4. CDR1 is MDHEN, CDR2 SYDVKM, per germline. The CDR3 totals 12 residues. The chain's CDR3 is CASLGQGTEQYV. The CDR3 DNA follows: TGTGCCAGCCTGGGACAGGGGACCGAGCAGTACGTC.

The V and J genes are TRBV18 and TRBJ1-1; 7 bases map to TRBD1. Germline V gene data show CDR1 as KGHSH and CDR2 as LQKENI. Trimming removed 6 bases from V and 1 base from J; junction bases left unmatched: 2. CDR3 length: 13 amino acids. CDR3 region: CASSRQGNTEAFF. As DNA, the CDR3 is TGTGCCAGCTCCCGACAGGGGAACACTGAAGCTTTCTTT.

The chain uses TRBV29-1 and TRBJ1-2; perhaps TRBD1 as D (5 bases). Looked up from germline, CDR1 is SQVTM and CDR2 is ANQGSEA. CDR3 size: 16 residues. Trimming removed 5 bases at V and 2 bases at J, with 21 bases between. In nucleotides, the CDR3 is TGCAGCGTTCGGGGGGGAGCCCCCGGGGAAAACTATGGCTACACCTTC. Residues: CSVRGGAPGENYGYTF. Full variable domain (missing parts from reference TRBV29-1 and TRBJ1-2): SAVISQKPSRDICQRGTSLTIQCQVDSQVTMMFWYRQQPGQSLTLIATANQGSEATYESGFVIDKFPISRPNLTFSTLTVSNMSPEDSSIYLCSVRGGAPGENYGYTFGSGTRLTVV.

The rearrangement uses TRBV7-8 and TRBJ2-1; no clear D. The CDR3 spans 16 residues. Germline CDR1 and CDR2: SGHVS and FQNEAQ. V was cut by 5 bases and J by 5 bases, with 19 bases left in between. CDR3 in DNA: TGTGCCAGCAGCAGTCTGACCTTAGCAGAAAACAATGAGCAGTTCTTC. It encodes CASSSLTLAENNEQFF.

Points on this clone: An end of the junction does not agree with germline; a read error may underlie this. This chain connects TRBV7-9 to TRBJ1-5; D is ambiguous. Germline V gene sequence: CDR1 SEHNR, CDR2 FQNEAQ (reference sequence). The CDR3 consists of 16 residues. In nucleotides, the CDR3 is TGTGCCAGCAGCTCCTGGGGAGGGAAAGGGCAATCAGCCCCAGCATTT. Translated, it gives CASSSWGGKGQSAPAF.

The chain employs TRBV6-6 and TRBJ2-7; 7 bases align to TRBD2. This CDR3 is built from 13 residues. Germline CDR1 and CDR2: MNHNY and SVGAGI (reference sequence). CDR3 DNA sequence: TGTGTTTCCCGGGAGGTTCTCACTCGCGAGCAGTACTTC. Its translation is CVSREVLTREQYF.

The V call is TRBV30, the J call TRBJ2-2, with TRBD2 matching over 13 bases. This CDR3 is built from 15 residues. V lost 4 bases, J lost 6 bases, and 5 bases stayed unmatched. The germline gives CDR1 GTSNPN, CDR2 SVGIG (reference sequence). The CDR3 sequence is CAWTPTSGGPGELFF. In nucleotides, the CDR3 is TGTGCCTGGACCCCGACTAGCGGGGGGCCCGGGGAGCTGTTTTTT.

This chain links TRBV5-4 with TRBJ1-1; 10 bases agree with TRBD1. Losses at the gene ends were 5 bases for V and 4 bases for J; bases not matched to a gene: 11. Germline CDR1 is SGHNT and CDR2 is YYREEE (reference sequence). The CDR3 totals 16 residues. DNA for the CDR3: TGTGCCAGCAGTCCCCCACTGACAGGGGGCATCACTGAAGCTTTCTTT. It translates to CASSPPLTGGITEAFF.

The chain employs TRBV24-1 and TRBJ2-2, with 9 bases fitting TRBD1. Germline V gene data show CDR1 as KGHDR and CDR2 as SFDVKD. V trimming: 4 bases; J trimming: 6 bases; junction bases outside the gene matches: 11. The CDR3 extends over 17 amino acids. The chain's CDR3 is CATSELKPGQGPGELFF. The CDR3 DNA reads as TGTGCCACCAGTGAGTTAAAACCGGGACAGGGACCCGGGGAGCTGTTTTTT.

This chain links TRBV19 with TRBJ1-1; perhaps TRBD1 as D (6 bases). CDR3 length: 16 residues. The V and J ends lost 2 bases and 1 base respectively, with 14 bases between them. Germline CDR1 LNHDA, CDR2 SQIVND (reference sequence). The chain's CDR3 is CASSILRGQSNTEAFF. The CDR3, as DNA: TGTGCCAGTAGTATACTCAGGGGACAATCGAACACTGAAGCTTTCTTT.

This sequence joins TRBV6-6 and TRBJ1-3; 8 nucleotides match TRBD1. The junction had 8 bases not matched to a gene; V was cut back by 6 bases and J by 7 bases. This CDR3 spans 14 amino acids. Germline V lookup: CDR1 MNHNY, CDR2 SVGAGI (reference sequence). The chain's CDR3 is CASSPGTGGNTIYF. For the CDR3, the DNA is TGTGCCAGCAGCCCCGGGACAGGAGGGAACACCATATATTTT.